This TCR beta chain was identified during a study of blood T cell repertoires in COVID-19. CDR1 and CDR2 (germline): SGHKS, YYEKEE (reference sequence). The CDR3 extends over 16 amino acids. The V gene end was trimmed by 0 bases and the J gene end by 4 bases; junction bases not matched to a gene: 8. Profiling relied on immunoSEQ multiplex PCR, and the TCRdb table lists in-frame clones only, not all of them. There are about 81,000 clones in the sample; 75% to 90% occur only once, and more than 0.9% lies in the top ten. The TCR sequence derives from a woman aged 50 to 60 with acute COVID-19. The sequenced sample was PBMCs or T cells enriched from blood (not recorded which). The chain recombines TRBV5-5 with TRBJ1-1; TRBD1 matches 8 bases. The CDR3 bases are TGTGCCAGCAGCTTGGCGGCAGGGGGCAGGAGCACTGAAGCTTTCTTT. This sequence encodes CASSLAAGGRSTEAFF.